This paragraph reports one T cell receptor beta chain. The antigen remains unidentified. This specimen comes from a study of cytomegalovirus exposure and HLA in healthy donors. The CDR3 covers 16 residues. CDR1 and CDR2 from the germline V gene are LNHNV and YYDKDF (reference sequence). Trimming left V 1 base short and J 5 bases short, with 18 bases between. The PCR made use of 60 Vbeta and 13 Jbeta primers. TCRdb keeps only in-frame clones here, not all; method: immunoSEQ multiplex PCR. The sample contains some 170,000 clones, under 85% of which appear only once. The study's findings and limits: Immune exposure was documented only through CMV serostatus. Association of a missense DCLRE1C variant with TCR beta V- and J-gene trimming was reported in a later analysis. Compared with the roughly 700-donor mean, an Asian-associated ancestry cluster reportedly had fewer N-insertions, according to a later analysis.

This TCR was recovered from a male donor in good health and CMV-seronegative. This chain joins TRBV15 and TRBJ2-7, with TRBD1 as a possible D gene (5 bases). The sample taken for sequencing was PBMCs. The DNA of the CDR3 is TGTGCCACCAGCAGAGTAAGGGTGGGGCGGTCCAACGAGCAGTACTTC. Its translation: CATSRVRVGRSNEQYF. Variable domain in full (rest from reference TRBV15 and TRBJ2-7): DAMVIQNPRYQVTQFGKPVTLSCSQTLNHNVMYWYQQKSSQAPKLLFHYYDKDFNNEADTPDNFQSRRPNTSFCFLDIRSPGLGDTAMYLCATSRVRVGRSNEQYFGPGTRLTVT.